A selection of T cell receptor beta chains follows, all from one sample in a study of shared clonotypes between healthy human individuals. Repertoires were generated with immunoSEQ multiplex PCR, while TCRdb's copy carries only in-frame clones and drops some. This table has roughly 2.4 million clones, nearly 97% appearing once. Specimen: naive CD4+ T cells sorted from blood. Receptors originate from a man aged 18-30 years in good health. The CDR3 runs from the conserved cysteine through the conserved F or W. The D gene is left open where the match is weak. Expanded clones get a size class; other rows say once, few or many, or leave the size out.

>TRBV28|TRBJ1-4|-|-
TGTGCCAGCAGTCCCGCCGGCTTTAATGAAAAACTGTTTTTT
CASSPAGFNEKLFF
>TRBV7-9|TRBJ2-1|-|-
TGTGCCAGCAGTCCGCGGAATGAGCAGTTCTTC
CASSPRNEQFF
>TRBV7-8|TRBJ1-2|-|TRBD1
TGTGCCAGCAGCTTAGAAGGGGGACAGCCGACCTATGGCTACACCTTC
CASSLEGGQPTYGYTF
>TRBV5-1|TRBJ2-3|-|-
TGCGCCAGCAGCTGGAGCGGCACAGATACGCAGTATTTT
CASSWSGTDTQYF
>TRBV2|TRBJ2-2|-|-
TGTGCCAGCAGTGCGGCTAGATTCGGTCCCGGGGAGCTGTTTTTT
CASSAARFGPGELFF
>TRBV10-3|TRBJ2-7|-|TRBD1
TGTGCCATCAGGGTGACAGGGGAGAACGAGCAGTACTTC
CAIRVTGENEQYF
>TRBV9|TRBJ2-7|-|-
TGTGCCAGCAGCGTAGCTACTGGATTCAGGACACCGAGCTCCTACGAGCAGTACTTC
CASSVATGFRTPSSYEQYF
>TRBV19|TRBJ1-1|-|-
TGTGCCAGTATCCCCTACGTCAGTATGAACACTGAAGCTTTCTTT
CASIPYVSMNTEAFF
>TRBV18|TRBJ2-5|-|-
TGTGCCAGCTCACCTAGCTTTCAAGAGACCCAGTACTTC
CASSPSFQETQYF
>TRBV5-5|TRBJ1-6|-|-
TGTGCCAGCAGCTCCCGACAGGCAACGGGTAATTCACCCCTCCACTTT
CASSSRQATGNSPLHF
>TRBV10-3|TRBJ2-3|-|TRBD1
TGTGCCATCAGTGAAAGGCCACAGGGGGGCACAGATACGCAGTATTTT
CAISERPQGGTDTQYF
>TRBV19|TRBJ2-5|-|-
TGTGCCAGTAGTGGGGGGCGGAGGGAGACCCAGTACTTC
CASSGGRRETQYF
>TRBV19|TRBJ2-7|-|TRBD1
TGTGCCAGTAGTTTCGGACAGGGAAGCTCCTACGAGCAGTACTTC
CASSFGQGSSYEQYF
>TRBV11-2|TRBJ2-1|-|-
TGTGCCAGCAGCTTAGATAGGTCCAATGAGCAGTTCTTC
CASSLDRSNEQFF
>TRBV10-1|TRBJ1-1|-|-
TGCGCCAGCAGTGAAGGACAGTTTAATGAAGCTTTCTTT
CASSEGQFNEAFF
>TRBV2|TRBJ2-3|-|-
TGTGCCGATACGACAGGACGCACAGATACGCAGTATTTT
CADTTGRTDTQYF
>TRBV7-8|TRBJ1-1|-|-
TGTGCCAGCAGCTTAACCGGGGGGAACACTGAAGCTTTCTTT
CASSLTGGNTEAFF
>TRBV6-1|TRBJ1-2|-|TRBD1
TGTGCCAGCAGTGAAGCCCAGGGGGTCTATGGCTACACCTTC
CASSEAQGVYGYTF
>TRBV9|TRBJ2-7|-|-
TGTGCCAGCAGCATCCGAGAGGGCGAGCAGTACTTC
CASSIREGEQYF
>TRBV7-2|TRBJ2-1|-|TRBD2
TGTGCCAGCAGCTTAGCTACTAGCGGGCCCTACAATGAGCAGTTCTTC
CASSLATSGPYNEQFF
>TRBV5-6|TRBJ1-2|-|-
TGTGCCAGCAGCTTAGGGGGAGCATGGGGCTACACCTTC
CASSLGGAWGYTF
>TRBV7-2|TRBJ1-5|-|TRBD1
TGTGCCAGCAGCTTAGGGACAGGGGCAAATCAGCCCCAGCATTTT
CASSLGTGANQPQHF
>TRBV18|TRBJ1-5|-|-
TGTGCCAGCTCACCACTCGTGGAACAGCCCCAGCATTTT
CASSPLVEQPQHF
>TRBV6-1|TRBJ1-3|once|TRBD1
TGTGCCAGCACACCGGGACAGGGATCTGGAAACACCATATATTTT
CASTPGQGSGNTIYF
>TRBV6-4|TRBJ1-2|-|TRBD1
TGTGCCAGCAGTGAGACAGGGAACTATGGCTACACCTTC
CASSETGNYGYTF
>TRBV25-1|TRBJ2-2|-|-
TGTGCCAGCGGGGACTCTAACACCGGGGAGCTGTTTTTT
CASGDSNTGELFF
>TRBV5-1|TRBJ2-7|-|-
TGCGCCAGCAGCAACCGGGACGGCAACCCCTACGAGCAGTACTTC
CASSNRDGNPYEQYF
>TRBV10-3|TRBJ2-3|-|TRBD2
TGTGCCATCAGATCTGCCGGACTAGCGGATACAGATACGCAGTATTTT
CAIRSAGLADTDTQYF
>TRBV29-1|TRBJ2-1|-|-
TGCAGCGTTGAAGTGGCAGGTTCCTACAATGAGCAGTTCTTC
CSVEVAGSYNEQFF
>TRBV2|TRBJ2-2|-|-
TGTGCCAGCACCCCAACCCAGGGGAGGCTCGTTGGGCTGTTTTTT
CASTPTQGRLVGLFF
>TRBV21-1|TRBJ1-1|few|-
TGTGCCAGCAGCAATCTAAAGGGGCGGAACACTGAAGCTTTCTTT
CASSNLKGRNTEAFF
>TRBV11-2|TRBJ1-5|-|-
TGTGCCAGCAGATATCAGGGAGATAGCAATCAGCCCCAGCATTTT
CASRYQGDSNQPQHF
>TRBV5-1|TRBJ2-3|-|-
TGCGCCAGCAGCACCTCGGGGGCGGCAGATACGCAGTATTTT
CASSTSGAADTQYF
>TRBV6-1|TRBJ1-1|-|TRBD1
TGTGCCAGCAGGGGGGAGGGGGCCACTGAAGCTTTCTTT
CASRGEGATEAFF
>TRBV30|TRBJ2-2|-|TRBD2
TGTGCCTGGAGTGAGCGGGGCGGGGAGCTGTTTTTT
CAWSERGGELFF
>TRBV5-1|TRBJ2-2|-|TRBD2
TGCGCCAGCAGCTCCGGACTAGCGGGTGACACCGGGGAGCTGTTTTTT
CASSSGLAGDTGELFF
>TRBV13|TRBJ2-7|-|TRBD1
TGTGCCAGCAGCTTAGGAGTCCCACGGGACAGGCGGGACGGAACCTACGAGCAGTACTTC
CASSLGVPRDRRDGTYEQYF
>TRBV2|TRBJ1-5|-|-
TGTGCCAGCAGTGAAGCTGTCGGCAATCAGCCCCAGCATTTT
CASSEAVGNQPQHF
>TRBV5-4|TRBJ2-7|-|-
TGTGCCAGCAGCTTGGGAGGTGGCGGCTCCTACGAGCAGTACTTC
CASSLGGGGSYEQYF
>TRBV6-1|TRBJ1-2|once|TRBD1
TGTGCCAGCAGTGAAGCTGCGGGACAGTCAAACTATGGCTACACCTTC
CASSEAAGQSNYGYTF
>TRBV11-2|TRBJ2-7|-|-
TGTGCCAGCAGCCCATCACCCAGCGGCCTGGCCGGCGAGCAGTACTTC
CASSPSPSGLAGEQYF
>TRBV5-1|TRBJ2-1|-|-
TGCGCCAGCAGCGAGGACTCCAGCTCCTACAATGAGCAGTTCTTC
CASSEDSSSYNEQFF
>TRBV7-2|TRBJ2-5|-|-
TGTGCCAGCAGGTCGACGGAGCGCGGGGAGACCCAGTACTTC
CASRSTERGETQYF
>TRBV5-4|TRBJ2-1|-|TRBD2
TGTGCCAGCAGCTTGGGTAGCGGGGGGACCTACAATGAGCAGTTCTTC
CASSLGSGGTYNEQFF
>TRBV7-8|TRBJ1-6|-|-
TGTGCCAGCAGCTTAGATGCTTCACCCCTCCACTTT
CASSLDASPLHF
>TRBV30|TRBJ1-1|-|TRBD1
TGTGCCTGGAGTCGCGGGACAGTTGAGTTGGTGCGTGAAGCTTTCTTT
CAWSRGTVELVREAFF
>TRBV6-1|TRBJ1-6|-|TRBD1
TGTGCCAGCAGAGGTCAAGACAGGGTCGGGTCACCCCTCCACTTT
CASRGQDRVGSPLHF
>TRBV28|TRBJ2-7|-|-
TGTGCCAGCAGTGTCCGGGACATTAGCGTCTACGAGCAGTACTTC
CASSVRDISVYEQYF
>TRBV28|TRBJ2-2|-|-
TGTGCCAGCAGGACCTCGGCCGAATTAACCACCGGGGAGCTGTTTTTT
CASRTSAELTTGELFF
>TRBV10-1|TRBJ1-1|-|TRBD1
TGCGCCAGCAGTGAGGCACAGGGGGCTGAAGCTTTCTTT
CASSEAQGAEAFF